This TCR beta chain was retrieved from a study of shared clonotypes between healthy human individuals. In the CD4+ fraction, cells were divided into CD45RA+ naive and CD45RA-negative memory subsets. Germline CDR1 MNHEY, CDR2 SVGAGI. The CDR3 runs 13 residues. V trimming: 9 bases; J trimming: 4 bases; junction bases outside the gene matches: 5. This table comes from immunoSEQ multiplex PCR, and its TCRdb copy is limited to in-frame clones, with some not included. The sample shows 1,400,000 or so clones, less than 99% of them seen only once. Sequenced: naive CD4+ T cells sorted from blood. Subset given: CD45RA+ positively selected. V and J are TRBV6-5 and TRBJ2-1; 8 positions agree with TRBD2. The clonotype originates from a man aged 25-40 years in good health. CDR3 DNA: TGTGCCAGTAGACGGGAGGGGTACAATGAGCAGTTCTTC. Encoded protein: CASRREGYNEQFF.